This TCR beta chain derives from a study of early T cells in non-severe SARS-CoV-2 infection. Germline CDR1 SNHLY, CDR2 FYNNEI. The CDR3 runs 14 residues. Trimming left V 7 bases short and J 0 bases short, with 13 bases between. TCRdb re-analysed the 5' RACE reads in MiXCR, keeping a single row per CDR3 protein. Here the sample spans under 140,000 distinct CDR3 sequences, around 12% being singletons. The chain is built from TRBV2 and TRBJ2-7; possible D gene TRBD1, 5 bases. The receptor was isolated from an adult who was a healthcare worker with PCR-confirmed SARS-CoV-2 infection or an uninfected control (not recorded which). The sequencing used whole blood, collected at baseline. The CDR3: CASKQGLLSYEQYF. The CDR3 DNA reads TGTGCCAGCAAGCAGGGCCTTCTCTCCTACGAGCAGTACTTC.